This T cell receptor beta chain is from a study of blood T cell repertoires in COVID-19. Study background: The United States, Italy and Spain were the sources of the acute and convalescent COVID-19 samples. PBMCs, B-cell-depleted T cells, or T cells provided the cDNA or gDNA that made up the material.

In the source study's methods: Researchers report that nucleated cell counts were estimated from reference gene primer amplification. The repertoire was sequenced with immunoSEQ multiplex PCR; TCRdb's copy has only in-frame clones and lacks some. V and J calls and clone size are copied from that table; D and trimming were computed from the DNA. This sample has about 350,000 clones, with roughly nine tenths found just once. Patients at the Seattle site were enrolled during active infection and followed longitudinally. The trim removed 2 bases at V and 1 base at J, leaving 11 bases unmatched. In germline, CDR1 is LNHNV, CDR2 YYDKDF (reference sequence). The CDR3 consists of 19 residues.

Sequencing was performed on peripheral blood. This clonotype was sampled from a woman aged 60 to 75 with COVID-19, enrolled during active disease. The V call is TRBV15, the J call TRBJ2-6, with 7 bases aligning to TRBD1. For the CDR3, the DNA is TGTGCCACCAGCAGATCCGGGACAGCTACCCATTCTGGGGCCAACGTCCTGACTTTC. Its translation: CATSRSGTATHSGANVLTF.